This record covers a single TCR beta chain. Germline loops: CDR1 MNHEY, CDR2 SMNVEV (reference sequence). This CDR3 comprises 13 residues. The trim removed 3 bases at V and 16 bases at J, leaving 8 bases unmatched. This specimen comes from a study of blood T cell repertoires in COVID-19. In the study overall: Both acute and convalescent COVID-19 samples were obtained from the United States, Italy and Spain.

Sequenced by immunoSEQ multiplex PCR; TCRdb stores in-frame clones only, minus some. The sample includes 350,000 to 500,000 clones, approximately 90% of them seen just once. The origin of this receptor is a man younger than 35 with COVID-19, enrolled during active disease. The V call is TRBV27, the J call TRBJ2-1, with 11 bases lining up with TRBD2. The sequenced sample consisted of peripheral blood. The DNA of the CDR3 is TGTGCCAGCAGTTTGGCGACTAGCGGGGCGCCTTTCTTC. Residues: CASSLATSGAPFF.